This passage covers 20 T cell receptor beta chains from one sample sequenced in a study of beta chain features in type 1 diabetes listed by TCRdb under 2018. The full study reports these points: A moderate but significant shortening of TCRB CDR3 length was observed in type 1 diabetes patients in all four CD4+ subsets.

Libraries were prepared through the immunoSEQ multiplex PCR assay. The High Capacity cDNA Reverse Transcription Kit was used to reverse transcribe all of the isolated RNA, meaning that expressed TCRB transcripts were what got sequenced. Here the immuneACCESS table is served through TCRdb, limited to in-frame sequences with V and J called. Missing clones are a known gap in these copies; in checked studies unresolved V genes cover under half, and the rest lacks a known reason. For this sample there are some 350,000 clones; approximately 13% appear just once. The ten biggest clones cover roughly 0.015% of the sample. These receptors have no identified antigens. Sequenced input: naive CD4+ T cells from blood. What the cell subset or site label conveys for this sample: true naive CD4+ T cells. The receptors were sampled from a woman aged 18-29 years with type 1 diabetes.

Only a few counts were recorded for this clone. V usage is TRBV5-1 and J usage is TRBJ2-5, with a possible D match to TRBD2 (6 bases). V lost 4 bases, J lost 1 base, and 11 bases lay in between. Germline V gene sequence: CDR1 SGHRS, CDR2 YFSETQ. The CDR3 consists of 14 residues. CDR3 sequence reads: CASSGGLLQETQYF. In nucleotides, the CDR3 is TGCGCCAGCAGCGGGGGACTTCTCCAAGAGACCCAGTACTTC.

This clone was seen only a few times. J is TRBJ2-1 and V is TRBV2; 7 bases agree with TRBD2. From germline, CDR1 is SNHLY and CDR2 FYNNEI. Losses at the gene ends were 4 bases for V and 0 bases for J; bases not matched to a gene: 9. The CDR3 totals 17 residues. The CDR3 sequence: CASSGLAATFSYNEQFF. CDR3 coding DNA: TGTGCCAGCAGTGGGCTAGCGGCCACGTTCTCCTACAATGAGCAGTTCTTC.

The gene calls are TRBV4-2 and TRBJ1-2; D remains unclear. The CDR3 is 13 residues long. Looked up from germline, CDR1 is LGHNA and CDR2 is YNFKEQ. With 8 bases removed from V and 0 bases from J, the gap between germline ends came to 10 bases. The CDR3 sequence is CASGRSANYGYTF. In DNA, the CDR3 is TGTGCCAGCGGTCGCTCAGCTAACTATGGCTACACCTTC.

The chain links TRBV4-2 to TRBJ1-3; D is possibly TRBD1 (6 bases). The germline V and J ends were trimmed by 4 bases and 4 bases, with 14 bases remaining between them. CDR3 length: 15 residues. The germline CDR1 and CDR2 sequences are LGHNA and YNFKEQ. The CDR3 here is CASSLQGSEGNTIYF. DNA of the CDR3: TGTGCCAGCAGCCTCCAGGGGTCCGAGGGAAACACCATATATTTT.

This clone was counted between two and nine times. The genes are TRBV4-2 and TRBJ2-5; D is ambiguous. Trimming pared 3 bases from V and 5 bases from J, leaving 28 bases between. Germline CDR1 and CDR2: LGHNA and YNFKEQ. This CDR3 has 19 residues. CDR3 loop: CASSHHGPPGAHMGETQYF. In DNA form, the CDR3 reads TGTGCCAGCAGCCATCACGGTCCCCCAGGCGCCCATATGGGTGAGACCCAGTACTTC.

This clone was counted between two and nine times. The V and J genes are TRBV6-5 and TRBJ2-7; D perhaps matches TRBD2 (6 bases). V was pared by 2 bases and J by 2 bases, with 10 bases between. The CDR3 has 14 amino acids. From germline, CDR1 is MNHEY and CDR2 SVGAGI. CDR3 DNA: TGTGCCAGCAGTTACGGGACTCCGACCTACGAGCAGTACTTC. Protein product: CASSYGTPTYEQYF.

CDR3 bases: TGTGCCTGGAGACTTAGCGGGAGTAAGTACGAGCAGTACTTC. Translating gives CAWRLSGSKYEQYF. V usage is TRBV30 and J usage is TRBJ2-7, with 9 bases that match TRBD2. This CDR3 is 14 amino acids long. The ends lost 3 bases at V and 4 bases at J; junction bases unmatched: 7. CDR1 GTSNPN and CDR2 SVGIG come from the germline V gene (reference sequence).

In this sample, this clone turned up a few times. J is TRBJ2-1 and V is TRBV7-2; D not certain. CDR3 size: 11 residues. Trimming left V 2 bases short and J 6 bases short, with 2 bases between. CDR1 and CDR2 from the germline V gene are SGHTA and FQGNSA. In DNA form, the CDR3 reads TGTGCCAGCAGCTTACGCAATGAGCAGTTCTTC. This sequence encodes CASSLRNEQFF.

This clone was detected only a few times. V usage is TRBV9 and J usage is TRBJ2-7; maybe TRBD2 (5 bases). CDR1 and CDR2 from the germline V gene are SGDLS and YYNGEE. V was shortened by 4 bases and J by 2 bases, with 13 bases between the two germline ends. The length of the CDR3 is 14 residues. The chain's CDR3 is CASSFSGYAYEQYF. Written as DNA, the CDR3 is TGTGCCAGCAGCTTCAGCGGATATGCCTACGAGCAGTACTTC. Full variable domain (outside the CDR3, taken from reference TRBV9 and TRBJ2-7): DSGVTQTPKHLITATGQRVTLRCSPRSGDLSVYWYQQSLDQGLQFLIQYYNGEERAKGNILERFSAQQFPDLHSELNLSSLELGDSALYFCASSFSGYAYEQYFGPGTRLTVT.

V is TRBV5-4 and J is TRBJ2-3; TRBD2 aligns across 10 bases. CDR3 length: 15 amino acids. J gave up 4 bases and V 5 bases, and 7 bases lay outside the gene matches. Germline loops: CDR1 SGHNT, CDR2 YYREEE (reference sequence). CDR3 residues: CASRLSGRASDTQYF. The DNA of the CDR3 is TGTGCCAGCAGGCTAAGCGGGAGGGCCTCAGATACGCAGTATTTT.

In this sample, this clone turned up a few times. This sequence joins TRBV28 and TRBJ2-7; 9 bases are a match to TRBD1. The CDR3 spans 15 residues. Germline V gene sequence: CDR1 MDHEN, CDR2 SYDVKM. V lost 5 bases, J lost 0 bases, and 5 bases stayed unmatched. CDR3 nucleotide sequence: TGTGCCAGCAGTATTCCGGGACAGGGCTCCTACGAGCAGTACTTC. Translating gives CASSIPGQGSYEQYF.

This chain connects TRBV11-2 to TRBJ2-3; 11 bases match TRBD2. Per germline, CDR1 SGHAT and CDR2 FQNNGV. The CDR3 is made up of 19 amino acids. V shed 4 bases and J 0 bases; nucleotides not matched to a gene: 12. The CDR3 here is CASSSPGTSGSTSTDTQYF. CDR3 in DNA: TGTGCCAGCAGCTCCCCCGGGACTAGCGGTTCTACTAGCACAGATACGCAGTATTTT.

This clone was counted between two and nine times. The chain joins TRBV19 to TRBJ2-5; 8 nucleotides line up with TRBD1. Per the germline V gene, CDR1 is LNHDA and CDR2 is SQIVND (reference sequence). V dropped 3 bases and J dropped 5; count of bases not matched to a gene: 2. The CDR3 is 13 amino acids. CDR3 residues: CASSIRGRETQYF. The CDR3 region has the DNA TGTGCCAGTAGTATCAGGGGGCGTGAGACCCAGTACTTC.

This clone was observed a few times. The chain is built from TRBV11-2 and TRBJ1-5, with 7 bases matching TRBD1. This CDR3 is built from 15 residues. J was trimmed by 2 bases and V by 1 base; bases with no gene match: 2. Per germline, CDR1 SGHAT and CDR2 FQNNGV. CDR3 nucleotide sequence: TGTGCCAGCAGCTTAGGAGGGGGCGGCAATCAGCCCCAGCATTTT. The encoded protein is CASSLGGGGNQPQHF.

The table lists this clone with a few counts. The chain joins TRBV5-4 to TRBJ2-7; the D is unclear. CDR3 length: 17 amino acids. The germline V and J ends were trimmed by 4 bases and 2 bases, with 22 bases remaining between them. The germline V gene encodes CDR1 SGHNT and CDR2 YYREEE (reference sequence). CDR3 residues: CASSVIPSHSGAYEQYV. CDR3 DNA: TGTGCCAGCAGCGTGATCCCCTCCCATTCAGGCGCCTACGAGCAGTACGTC.

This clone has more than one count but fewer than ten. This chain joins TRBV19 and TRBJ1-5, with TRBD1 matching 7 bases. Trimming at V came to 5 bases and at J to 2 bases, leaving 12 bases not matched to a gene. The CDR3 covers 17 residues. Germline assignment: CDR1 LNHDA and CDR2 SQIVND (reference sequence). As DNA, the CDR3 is TGTGCCAGTAGTCACATACTGAGGGGGCTGGGCAATCAGCCCCAGCATTTT. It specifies CASSHILRGLGNQPQHF.

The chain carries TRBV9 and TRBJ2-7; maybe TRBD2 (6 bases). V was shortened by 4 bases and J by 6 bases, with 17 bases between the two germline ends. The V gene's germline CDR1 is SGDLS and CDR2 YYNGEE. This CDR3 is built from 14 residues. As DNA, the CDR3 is TGTGCCAGCAGCCCACAGGTGGTGGGAGGCGAGCAGTACTTC. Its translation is CASSPQVVGGEQYF.

DNA of the CDR3: TGTGCCAGTAAACCGACTAGCGGGTCCTACGAGCAGTACGTC. It translates to CASKPTSGSYEQYV. The V gene is TRBV19, the J gene TRBJ2-7, with 10 bases lining up with TRBD2. This CDR3 is built from 14 residues. The V segment lost 7 bases and the J segment 1 base; nucleotides outside the gene matches: 4. Germline CDR1 reads LNHDA; CDR2 reads SQIVND (reference sequence).

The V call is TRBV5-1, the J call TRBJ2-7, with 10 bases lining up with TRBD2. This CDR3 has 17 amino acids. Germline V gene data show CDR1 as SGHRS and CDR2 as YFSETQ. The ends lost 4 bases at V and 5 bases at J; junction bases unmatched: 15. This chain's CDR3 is CASSPGRAGGPWDEQYF. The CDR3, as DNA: TGCGCCAGCAGCCCAGGTAGAGCGGGAGGGCCTTGGGACGAGCAGTACTTC.

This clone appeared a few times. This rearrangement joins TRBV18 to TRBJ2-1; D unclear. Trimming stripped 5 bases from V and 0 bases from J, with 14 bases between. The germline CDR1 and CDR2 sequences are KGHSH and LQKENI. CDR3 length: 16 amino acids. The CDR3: CASSSSVTGSYNEQFF. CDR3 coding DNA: TGTGCCAGCTCATCGTCCGTCACGGGCTCCTACAATGAGCAGTTCTTC.